These T cell receptor beta chains were read from a single sample in a study of cytomegalovirus exposure and HLA in healthy donors. Repertoires were generated with immunoSEQ multiplex PCR, while TCRdb's copy carries only in-frame clones and drops some. This sample carries under 200,000 clones, about 70% of them seen once, and the ten largest clones take 1.5% to 2%. The sample taken for sequencing was PBMCs. Every receptor here comes from a woman aged 30 to 39 in good health and CMV-seronegative. Both conserved end residues are part of each CDR3. A D gene is named only where the DNA matches it firmly. Clone size is stated in some rows and not others, as once, few, many or a class when expanded.

TRBJ2-3	TRBV4-2	NA	TRBD2	TGTGCCAGCAGCCATCTAGTAGGGGCCAGCGGGGGATCCACAGATACGCAGTATTTT	CASSHLVGASGGSTDTQYF
TRBJ1-4	TRBV2	once	TRBD1	TGTGCCAGCAGCGACGTCCCGGGACAGGGTTGGGGTGAAAAACTGTTTTTT	CASSDVPGQGWGEKLFF
TRBJ1-1	TRBV15	NA	TRBD1	TGTGCCACCAGCAGGGCCGGGACAGGGCGTCGCGAAGCTTTCTTT	CATSRAGTGRREAFF
TRBJ2-7	TRBV9	NA	TRBD1	TGTGCCAGCAGCCGGACAGGGGGAACCTACGAGCAGTACTTC	CASSRTGGTYEQYF
TRBJ2-7	TRBV6-5	NA	NA	TGTGCCAGCAGCCCAAGACAGCCTTACTACGAGCAGTACTTC	CASSPRQPYYEQYF
TRBJ1-3	TRBV7-2	NA	TRBD1	TGTGCCAGCAGCTCAGACCGGGCAGGGGGTAGGGGCACCATATATTTT	CASSSDRAGGRGTIYF
TRBJ1-4	TRBV18	once	NA	TGTGCCAGCTCACCAGAACCGGATGAAAAACTGTTTTTT	CASSPEPDEKLFF
TRBJ2-1	TRBV7-9	NA	NA	TGTGCCAGCAGCTCACAAGGCGGGATTAAGGGCAATGAGCAGTTCTTC	CASSSQGGIKGNEQFF
TRBJ2-7	TRBV7-9	NA	TRBD2	TGTGCCAGCAGCCCGGGACTAGCTGGGGGTAAGCAGTACTTC	CASSPGLAGGKQYF
TRBJ1-3	TRBV12-5	once	TRBD1	TGTGCTAGTGGGACACAGGGGCTTGGAAACACCATATATTTT	CASGTQGLGNTIYF
TRBJ2-1	TRBV19	NA	TRBD2	TGTGCCAGTAGTATAGTCCTAGCGGGAGGGTATGAGCAGTTCTTC	CASSIVLAGGYEQFF
TRBJ2-6	TRBV9	NA	TRBD1	TGTGCCAGCAGCTTTGGACAGGTTGCCTCTGGGGCCAACGTCCTGACTTTC	CASSFGQVASGANVLTF
TRBJ2-5	TRBV2	NA	TRBD2	TGTGCCAGTGGGACTAGCGGGGGACCTGGGGAGACCCAGTACTTC	CASGTSGGPGETQYF
TRBJ2-3	TRBV6-5	NA	NA	TGTGCCAGCTCCTCGGCAGGCTCCCTCACAGATACGCAGTATTTT	CASSSAGSLTDTQYF
TRBJ1-1	TRBV6-5	NA	NA	TGTGCCAGCAGTCCCTACTCGACAGGGAACACTGAAGCTTTCTTT	CASSPYSTGNTEAFF
TRBJ1-4	TRBV27	NA	NA	TGTGCCAGCAGTTTATCGATCGGAGTAGGAGAAAAACTGTTTTTT	CASSLSIGVGEKLFF
TRBJ2-3	TRBV7-6	NA	TRBD2	TGTGCCAGCAGCTTAGGGGCTAGCGGTAGCACAGATACGCAGTATTTT	CASSLGASGSTDTQYF
TRBJ2-1	TRBV19	NA	TRBD2	TGTGCCAGTAGTAGCCTTCGGGATGGGGGGGGGAGGATCAGCTCCTACAATGAGCAGTTCTTC	CASSSLRDGGGRISSYNEQFF
TRBJ1-1	TRBV18	once	TRBD1	TGTGCCAGCTCACGCGGGACAGGGGGTAATACTGAAGCTTTCTTT	CASSRGTGGNTEAFF
TRBJ2-2	TRBV19	many	NA	TGTGCCAGTAGTCCAGGGTCCGCCGGGGAGCTGTTTTTT	CASSPGSAGELFF
TRBJ1-5	TRBV19	NA	TRBD1	TGTGCCAGTAGTATAGAAGACAGGGGGTATCAGCCCCAGCATTTT	CASSIEDRGYQPQHF
TRBJ2-7	TRBV7-6	NA	TRBD2	TGTGCCAGCAGCACAGGGACTAGCGGGGGATACGAGCAGTACTTC	CASSTGTSGGYEQYF
TRBJ2-7	TRBV29-1	NA	NA	TGCAGCGTTGCCGGGCGGACAAGCTCCTACGAGCAGTACTTC	CSVAGRTSSYEQYF
TRBJ1-1	TRBV30	NA	TRBD1	TGTGCCTGGAGTACCCCCGGGACAGGGGCTGCGTTGGCTTTCTTT	CAWSTPGTGAALAFF
TRBJ2-7	TRBV6-6	NA	TRBD1	TGTGCCAGCAGTCTCAACAGGGGGGCCTCCTACGAGCAGTACTTC	CASSLNRGASYEQYF
TRBJ2-3	TRBV7-6	once	TRBD1	TGTGCCAGCAGCTTAGCAGGGGGCGCGGTAGATACGCAGTATTTT	CASSLAGGAVDTQYF
TRBJ1-2	TRBV19	NA	TRBD1	TGTGCCAGTAGTCCCCGGACAGGCTATGGCTACACCTTC	CASSPRTGYGYTF
TRBJ1-1	TRBV27	NA	NA	TGTGCCAGCAGCCGGATCGGGGTTTTAGCGGGGAGCACTGAAGCTTTCTTT	CASSRIGVLAGSTEAFF
TRBJ1-3	TRBV14	few	NA	TGTGCCAGCAGTCTAACCTCAGGCTCTGGAAACACCATATATTTT	CASSLTSGSGNTIYF
TRBJ1-6	TRBV2	NA	TRBD1	TGTGCCAGCAGTCCCTCGGGACAGGGTTCACCCCTCCACTTT	CASSPSGQGSPLHF
TRBJ2-2	TRBV5-8	few	NA	TGTGCCAGCAAGACAGTGAACACCGGGGAGCTGTTTTTT	CASKTVNTGELFF
TRBJ1-5	TRBV28	NA	NA	TGTGCCAGCAGTTTCTCGGGTACCCAGCCCCAGCATTTT	CASSFSGTQPQHF
TRBJ2-7	TRBV10-3	NA	NA	TGTGCCATCAGGAGGCCCCCAGGAGGCAGACCCTCTGACATCTTCGAGCAGTACTTC	CAIRRPPGGRPSDIFEQYF
TRBJ1-2	TRBV5-1	NA	NA	TGCGCCAGCAGCGCGGGGATCATTAGCTATGGCTACACCTTC	CASSAGIISYGYTF
TRBJ2-3	TRBV11-3	once	NA	TGTGCCAGCAGCACAAGACAGAGTACGACTAGCACAGATACGCAGTATTTT	CASSTRQSTTSTDTQYF
TRBJ1-1	TRBV5-8	NA	NA	TGTGCCAGCAGCCTAGTAGGAGGGAGGTTGGCGACCACTGAAGCTTTCTTT	CASSLVGGRLATTEAFF
TRBJ1-5	TRBV7-8	NA	NA	TGTGCCAGCGGCTGGGACTCCAATCAGCCCCAGCATTTT	CASGWDSNQPQHF
TRBJ2-2	TRBV28	NA	NA	TGTGCCAGCACCATCTCTAGTACCGGGGAGCTGTTTTTT	CASTISSTGELFF
TRBJ2-7	TRBV27	many	TRBD1	TGTGCCAGCAGTCCCGCCCCTCGGACAGGGGGCAAGTACGAGCAGTACTTC	CASSPAPRTGGKYEQYF
TRBJ2-2	TRBV6-5	NA	TRBD1	TGTGCCAGCAGTTCCCCGGGACAGTACACCGGGGAGCTGTTTTTT	CASSSPGQYTGELFF
TRBJ2-7	TRBV4-2	NA	TRBD1	TGTGCCAGCAGCCCCCCTCCGGGGACAGGCTCCTACGAGCAGTACTTC	CASSPPPGTGSYEQYF
TRBJ1-1	TRBV19	NA	TRBD1	TGTGCCAGTAGTACAGCGACAGGGGCTGGCACTGAAGCTTTCTTT	CASSTATGAGTEAFF
TRBJ1-6	TRBV19	NA	NA	TGTGCCAGTAGACCAGGGAAGGGGTCCTATAATTCACCCCTCCACTTT	CASRPGKGSYNSPLHF
TRBJ2-7	TRBV14	NA	TRBD1	TGTGCCAGCAGCCAAGCGGACAGGGGACCCTCGGACGAGCAGTACTTC	CASSQADRGPSDEQYF
TRBJ2-7	TRBV19	NA	NA	TGTGCCACCAGGTTACAGGGATCTTACGAGCAGTACTTC	CATRLQGSYEQYF
TRBJ1-3	TRBV4-2	few	NA	TGTGCCAGCAGCCAAGTCGGGAAAACCTCTGGAAACACCATATATTTT	CASSQVGKTSGNTIYF
TRBJ1-6	TRBV6-1	few	TRBD1	TGTGCCAGCAGTGCCTCAGGACAGGGTAGAGGTTCACCCCTCCACTTT	CASSASGQGRGSPLHF
TRBJ2-1	TRBV2	few	TRBD2	TGTGCCAGCAGGGGACTAGCGGGAAGCTACAATGAGCAGTTCTTC	CASRGLAGSYNEQFF
TRBJ2-7	TRBV5-1	NA	TRBD2	TGCGCCAGCAGCTTGTCCGGGACTAGCAGACCCTACGAGCAGTACTTC	CASSLSGTSRPYEQYF
TRBJ2-1	TRBV11-1	NA	TRBD2	TGTGCCAGCAGCTTAGGGACTAGCGGGACTTCCTACAATGAGCAGTTCTTC	CASSLGTSGTSYNEQFF
TRBJ1-5	TRBV5-4	few	TRBD1	TGTGCCAGCAGCCCGGGACAGAGCAATCAGCCCCAGCATTTT	CASSPGQSNQPQHF